These 19 T cell receptor beta chains share one sample of origin, sequenced in a study of blood T cell repertoires in COVID-19. Sequenced by immunoSEQ multiplex PCR; TCRdb stores in-frame clones only, minus some. The table records 110,000 to 150,000 clones, approximately 86% of them present only once. Sequencing was done on a sample of peripheral blood. These TCRs come from a woman between 55 and 75 years old with acute or convalescent COVID-19.

The CDR3 bases are TGTGCCAGCAGCGTAGGGACAGGCCTCAACTATGGCTACACCTTC. The encoded protein is CASSVGTGLNYGYTF. This rearrangement joins TRBV9 to TRBJ1-2, with 7 bases that match TRBD1. Germline V CDR1 and CDR2: SGDLS, YYNGEE. Germline trimming cut 0 bases from V and 2 bases from J; bases unmatched to any gene: 4. This CDR3 is 15 amino acids long.

A note on this clone: This same CDR3 is encoded by further DNA sequences in the sample. The gene calls are TRBV5-1 and TRBJ2-3; D is unclear. This CDR3 comprises 13 residues. Trimming removed 4 bases at V and 0 bases at J, with 6 bases between. Per germline, CDR1 SGHRS and CDR2 YFSETQ. The CDR3 coding sequence is TGCGCCAGCAGCCCCACTAGCACAGATACGCAGTATTTT. Protein sequence: CASSPTSTDTQYF.

The gene calls are TRBV3-1 (or the pseudogene TRBV3-2) and TRBJ2-3; D might be TRBD2 (7 bases). Trimming removed 6 bases from V and 3 bases from J, with 13 bases in between. CDR1 is LGHDT and CDR2 is YNNKEL in the germline V gene (reference sequence). CDR3 size: 14 residues. The CDR3 loop is CASRPGGPTDTQYF. CDR3 DNA: TGTGCCAGCAGACCGGGGGGCCCTACAGATACGCAGTATTTT.

CDR3 bases: TGTGCCAGCAATTCCGCGGACAGGGAAGAGACCCAGTACTTC. Protein sequence: CASNSADREETQYF. The chain couples TRBV11-3 to TRBJ2-5, with 8 nucleotides matching TRBD1. This CDR3 comprises 14 residues. Germline V gene data show CDR1 as SGHNT and CDR2 as YENEEA. Trimming at V came to 7 bases and at J to 3 bases, leaving 7 bases not matched to a gene.

The CDR3: CASSQLGTGGTYNEQFF. The CDR3, as DNA: TGTGCCAGCAGCCAGCTAGGGACAGGGGGCACCTACAATGAGCAGTTCTTC. The V call is TRBV3-1 (or the pseudogene TRBV3-2), the J call TRBJ2-1; TRBD1 aligns across 12 bases. The CDR3 is 17 amino acids. V lost 3 bases to trimming and J lost 2 bases; unmatched junction nucleotides: 5. CDR1 is LGHDT, CDR2 YNNKEL, per germline (reference sequence).

The chain carries TRBV15 and TRBJ1-3, with 10 bases identical to TRBD1. The germline gives CDR1 LNHNV, CDR2 YYDKDF (reference sequence). Unmatched junction bases numbered 11, after V lost 6 bases and J lost 0 bases. This CDR3 contains 18 residues. DNA for the CDR3: TGTGCCACCAGAAGACCGGGGGGACAGGGGAGCTCTGGAAACACCATATATTTT. Translation gives CATRRPGGQGSSGNTIYF.

The gene calls are TRBV5-1 and TRBJ1-1; 9 positions match TRBD1. This CDR3 comprises 16 residues. Germline V lookup: CDR1 SGHRS, CDR2 YFSETQ. The J segment lost 3 bases and the V segment lost 4 bases, leaving 10 bases of the junction unmatched. The CDR3 nucleotides read TGCGCCAGCAGCATCACAGGGGGCTGGGGTGACACTGAAGCTTTCTTT. Residues: CASSITGGWGDTEAFF.

This clone was counted between two and nine times. The CDR3: CASWGPDRANYGYTF. The CDR3, as DNA: TGTGCCAGCTGGGGCCCAGACAGAGCTAACTATGGCTACACCTTC. V is TRBV28 and J is TRBJ1-2; D possibly corresponds to TRBD1 (5 bases). The V end lost 8 bases, the J end lost 0 bases, and 16 bases lay between the germline ends. The CDR3 length is 15 residues. From germline, CDR1 is MDHEN and CDR2 SYDVKM.

The chain uses TRBV11-3 and TRBJ1-1; 7 bases map to TRBD1. The CDR3 consists of 15 residues. The trim removed 5 bases at V and 5 bases at J, leaving 11 bases unmatched. The germline V gene encodes CDR1 SGHNT and CDR2 YENEEA. The CDR3 here is CASSARQGRGTEAFF. The DNA of the CDR3 is TGTGCCAGCAGCGCCCGACAGGGCCGGGGGACTGAAGCTTTCTTT.

The rearrangement joins TRBV28 to TRBJ1-2; D is perhaps TRBD1 (5 bases). CDR1 is MDHEN and CDR2 is SYDVKM in the germline V gene. Trimming stripped 3 bases from V and 2 bases from J, with 7 bases between. The CDR3 loop spans 13 amino acids. DNA of the CDR3: TGTGCCAGCAGTTTGCCAGGGAACTATGGCTACACCTTC. Amino acid sequence: CASSLPGNYGYTF.

This chain links TRBV6-2 or TRBV6-3 with TRBJ2-2; 10 bases align to TRBD2. This CDR3 has 16 residues. Trimming cost V 4 bases and J 1 base; bases outside gene matches: 3. In germline, CDR1 is MNHEY, CDR2 SVGEGT. CDR3 nucleotides: TGTGCCAGCAGTTTGACTAGCGGGCGGAACACCGGGGAGCTGTTTTTT. Its translation: CASSLTSGRNTGELFF.

The rearrangement links TRBV5-1 to TRBJ2-1, with 16 bases aligning to TRBD2. CDR3 length: 16 amino acids. The V gene end was trimmed by 4 bases and the J gene end by 4 bases; junction bases not matched to a gene: 2. Per germline, CDR1 SGHRS and CDR2 YFSETQ. This CDR3 is CASSPGLAGGYNEQFF. In DNA, the CDR3 is TGCGCCAGCAGCCCGGGACTAGCGGGGGGGTACAATGAGCAGTTCTTC. Full variable domain (missing parts from reference TRBV5-1 and TRBJ2-1): KAGVTQTPRYLIKTRGQQVTLSCSPISGHRSVSWYQQTPGQGLQFLFEYFSETQRNKGNFPGRFSGRQFSNSRSEMNVSTLELGDSALYLCASSPGLAGGYNEQFFGPGTRLTVL.

The V gene is TRBV9, the J gene TRBJ2-3, with a tentative D call TRBD2 (5 bases). This CDR3 spans 15 amino acids. The ends were cut back, 4 bases at V and 5 bases at J, with 17 bases in the middle. Per germline, CDR1 SGDLS and CDR2 YYNGEE. The DNA for the CDR3 is TGTGCCAGCAGCCTAGGTCCGCGGGCCGGAGATACGCAGTATTTT. It translates to CASSLGPRAGDTQYF.

The gene calls are TRBV6-6 and TRBJ1-1; 8 nucleotides align to TRBD1. This CDR3 contains 14 residues. V was pared by 6 bases and J by 1 base, with 4 bases of the junction left unmatched. CDR1 is MNHNY and CDR2 is SVGAGI in the germline V gene (reference sequence). CDR3 amino acids: CASRDRGKNTEAFF. The CDR3 DNA follows: TGTGCCAGCAGAGACAGGGGCAAGAACACTGAAGCTTTCTTT.

The rearrangement uses TRBV5-4 and TRBJ2-1, with TRBD2 matching 9 bases. Trimming removed 4 bases from V and 4 bases from J; junction bases left unmatched: 9. Germline V CDR1 and CDR2: SGHNT, YYREEE (reference sequence). The CDR3 is 16 residues long. The CDR3 DNA reads as TGTGCCAGCAGCGCCCCACCTAGCGGGGTTTACAATGAGCAGTTCTTC. It yields the protein CASSAPPSGVYNEQFF.

V and J are TRBV3-1 (or the pseudogene TRBV3-2) and TRBJ1-2; D is undetermined. CDR1 is LGHDT and CDR2 is YNNKEL in the germline V gene (reference sequence). This CDR3 region has 15 residues. Trimming cost V 4 bases and J 4 bases, with 16 bases left between them. The CDR3 DNA follows: TGTGCCAGCAGCCCACACAGTACCATTCTCTATGGCTACACCTTC. Its translation is CASSPHSTILYGYTF.

The chain uses TRBV6-1 and TRBJ2-4, with a weak D call TRBD2 (6 bases). V lost 2 bases and J 15 bases, leaving 14 bases between the germline ends. This CDR3 is 12 amino acids long. In germline, CDR1 is MNHNS, CDR2 SASEGT. The CDR3 here is CASSELGLMRYF. CDR3 sequence (DNA): TGTGCCAGCAGTGAACTGGGACTCATGAGGTACTTC.

This chain connects TRBV21-1 to TRBJ2-7; the table's D call, TRBD1, has no DNA check behind it. TRBV21-1 represents a pseudogene. This CDR3 is 12 amino acids long. The CDR3 bases are TGTGCCAGAGAGAAAGGGGCATTCGAGCAGTACTTC. Protein sequence: CAREKGAFEQYF.

The chain recombines TRBV19 with TRBJ2-7, with 8 bases aligning to TRBD2. This CDR3 has 13 residues. Germline CDR1 reads LNHDA; CDR2 reads SQIVND (reference sequence). The ends lost 4 bases at V and 2 bases at J; junction bases unmatched: 1. As DNA, the CDR3 is TGTGCCAGTAGTAGTAGCGGGGCCTACGAGCAGTACTTC. It specifies CASSSSGAYEQYF.